The sequence of this TCR beta chain was determined in a study of blood T cells in healthy people across ages. The CDR3 runs 11 residues. V gave up 7 bases and J gave up 9 bases, with 10 bases separating them. Germline V CDR1 and CDR2: MDHEN, SYDVKM. Then a second PCR, running roughly 7 to 12 cycles, was carried out with a sample-barcoded 5' primer and a J-beta primer mix. Each CDR3 protein gets one entry after TCRdb re-called the 5' RACE reads with MiXCR. The sample carries around 1,000,000 distinct CDR3 sequences, 20% to 25% recorded once. These same records also appear under a second study, on T cells of mothers and their children.

The sequence was obtained from a girl aged 2-10 years in good health. Material: blood. The chain couples TRBV28 to TRBJ2-1, with D possibly being TRBD2 (6 bases). The CDR3 DNA is TGTGCCAGCAAGGAGGGCTTTGAGCAGTTCTTC. It specifies CASKEGFEQFF.